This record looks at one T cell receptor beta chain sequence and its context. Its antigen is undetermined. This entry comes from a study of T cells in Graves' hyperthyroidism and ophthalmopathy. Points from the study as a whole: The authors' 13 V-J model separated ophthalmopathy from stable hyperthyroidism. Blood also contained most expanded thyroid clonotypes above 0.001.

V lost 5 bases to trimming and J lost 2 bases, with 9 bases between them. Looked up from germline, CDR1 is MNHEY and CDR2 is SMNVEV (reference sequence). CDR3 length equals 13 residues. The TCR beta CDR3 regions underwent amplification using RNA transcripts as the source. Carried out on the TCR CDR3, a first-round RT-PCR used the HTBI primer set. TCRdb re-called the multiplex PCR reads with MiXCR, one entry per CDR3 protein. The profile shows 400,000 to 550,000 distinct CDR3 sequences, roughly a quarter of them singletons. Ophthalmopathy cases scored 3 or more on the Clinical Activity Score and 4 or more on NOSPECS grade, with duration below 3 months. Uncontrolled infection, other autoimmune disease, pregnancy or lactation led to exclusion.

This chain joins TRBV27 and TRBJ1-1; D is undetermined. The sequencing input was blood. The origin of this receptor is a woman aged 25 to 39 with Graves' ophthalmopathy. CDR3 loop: CASSRADNTEAFF. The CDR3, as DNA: TGTGCCAGCAGTAGGGCGGACAACACTGAAGCTTTCTTT.